This T cell receptor (beta chain) originates from a study of cytomegalovirus exposure and HLA in healthy donors. On the study more broadly: Unique TCR beta sequences numbering approximately 100 million came from 150 million to 200 million T cells in an earlier analysis. Study conclusions and caveats: Association with HLA alleles at 0.05 false discovery rate was found for 16,951 TCR beta sequences in a later analysis. Some public TCRs appeared in many individuals, while most sequences were rare.

PCR was performed using 60 Vbeta and 13 Jbeta primers. Using immunoSEQ multiplex PCR, the repertoire was profiled, and TCRdb retains in-frame clones only, with some absent. The specimen's table records about 50,000 clones. With V trimmed by 4 bases and J by 5 bases, 2 bases remained unmatched. CDR3 size: 13 residues. From germline, CDR1 is MNHEY and CDR2 SVGAGI. To note about this clone: Its antigen is still unknown.

The V gene is TRBV6-5, the J gene TRBJ2-1; 7 bases align to TRBD1. The sequenced sample was PBMCs. The TCR originated in a woman under 30 in good health and CMV-seronegative. The chain's CDR3 is CASSWDSDNEQFF. As DNA, the CDR3 is TGTGCCAGCAGTTGGGACAGCGACAATGAGCAGTTCTTC.